The entry below describes one TCR beta chain. Its antigen is not known. TCRdb's copy holds only in-frame clones and misses some; the assay was immunoSEQ multiplex PCR. Of approximately 77,000 clones listed, approximately 84% are singletons. The data were taken from a study of OX40 agonist ivuxolimab in advanced cancers. Overall study: Prior anti-PD-1, anti-PD-L1 or anti-CTLA-4 therapy did not bar entry, and approximately 40% had some. Overall study results and limits: It was not determined which antigens were specifically recognized by the peripheral T cells that had undergone clonal expansion. The average count of expanded clones was higher among CD8+ T cells than among CD4+.

Trimming cost V 1 base and J 2 bases, with 10 bases left between them. Germline loops: CDR1 SGHVS, CDR2 FQNEAQ. The CDR3 contains 15 residues. The origin of this receptor is an adult with an advanced solid tumor such as melanoma, head and neck, liver or kidney cancer. The chain joins TRBV7-8 to TRBJ2-3, with D maybe TRBD2 (6 bases). Sequencing used CD4+ or CD8+ T cells sorted from blood, obtained in a trial of the OX40 agonist ivuxolimab. The CDR3 DNA follows: TGTGCCAGCAGCTTAGGGGCGGGATTCACAGATACGCAGTATTTT. Translating it yields CASSLGAGFTDTQYF.